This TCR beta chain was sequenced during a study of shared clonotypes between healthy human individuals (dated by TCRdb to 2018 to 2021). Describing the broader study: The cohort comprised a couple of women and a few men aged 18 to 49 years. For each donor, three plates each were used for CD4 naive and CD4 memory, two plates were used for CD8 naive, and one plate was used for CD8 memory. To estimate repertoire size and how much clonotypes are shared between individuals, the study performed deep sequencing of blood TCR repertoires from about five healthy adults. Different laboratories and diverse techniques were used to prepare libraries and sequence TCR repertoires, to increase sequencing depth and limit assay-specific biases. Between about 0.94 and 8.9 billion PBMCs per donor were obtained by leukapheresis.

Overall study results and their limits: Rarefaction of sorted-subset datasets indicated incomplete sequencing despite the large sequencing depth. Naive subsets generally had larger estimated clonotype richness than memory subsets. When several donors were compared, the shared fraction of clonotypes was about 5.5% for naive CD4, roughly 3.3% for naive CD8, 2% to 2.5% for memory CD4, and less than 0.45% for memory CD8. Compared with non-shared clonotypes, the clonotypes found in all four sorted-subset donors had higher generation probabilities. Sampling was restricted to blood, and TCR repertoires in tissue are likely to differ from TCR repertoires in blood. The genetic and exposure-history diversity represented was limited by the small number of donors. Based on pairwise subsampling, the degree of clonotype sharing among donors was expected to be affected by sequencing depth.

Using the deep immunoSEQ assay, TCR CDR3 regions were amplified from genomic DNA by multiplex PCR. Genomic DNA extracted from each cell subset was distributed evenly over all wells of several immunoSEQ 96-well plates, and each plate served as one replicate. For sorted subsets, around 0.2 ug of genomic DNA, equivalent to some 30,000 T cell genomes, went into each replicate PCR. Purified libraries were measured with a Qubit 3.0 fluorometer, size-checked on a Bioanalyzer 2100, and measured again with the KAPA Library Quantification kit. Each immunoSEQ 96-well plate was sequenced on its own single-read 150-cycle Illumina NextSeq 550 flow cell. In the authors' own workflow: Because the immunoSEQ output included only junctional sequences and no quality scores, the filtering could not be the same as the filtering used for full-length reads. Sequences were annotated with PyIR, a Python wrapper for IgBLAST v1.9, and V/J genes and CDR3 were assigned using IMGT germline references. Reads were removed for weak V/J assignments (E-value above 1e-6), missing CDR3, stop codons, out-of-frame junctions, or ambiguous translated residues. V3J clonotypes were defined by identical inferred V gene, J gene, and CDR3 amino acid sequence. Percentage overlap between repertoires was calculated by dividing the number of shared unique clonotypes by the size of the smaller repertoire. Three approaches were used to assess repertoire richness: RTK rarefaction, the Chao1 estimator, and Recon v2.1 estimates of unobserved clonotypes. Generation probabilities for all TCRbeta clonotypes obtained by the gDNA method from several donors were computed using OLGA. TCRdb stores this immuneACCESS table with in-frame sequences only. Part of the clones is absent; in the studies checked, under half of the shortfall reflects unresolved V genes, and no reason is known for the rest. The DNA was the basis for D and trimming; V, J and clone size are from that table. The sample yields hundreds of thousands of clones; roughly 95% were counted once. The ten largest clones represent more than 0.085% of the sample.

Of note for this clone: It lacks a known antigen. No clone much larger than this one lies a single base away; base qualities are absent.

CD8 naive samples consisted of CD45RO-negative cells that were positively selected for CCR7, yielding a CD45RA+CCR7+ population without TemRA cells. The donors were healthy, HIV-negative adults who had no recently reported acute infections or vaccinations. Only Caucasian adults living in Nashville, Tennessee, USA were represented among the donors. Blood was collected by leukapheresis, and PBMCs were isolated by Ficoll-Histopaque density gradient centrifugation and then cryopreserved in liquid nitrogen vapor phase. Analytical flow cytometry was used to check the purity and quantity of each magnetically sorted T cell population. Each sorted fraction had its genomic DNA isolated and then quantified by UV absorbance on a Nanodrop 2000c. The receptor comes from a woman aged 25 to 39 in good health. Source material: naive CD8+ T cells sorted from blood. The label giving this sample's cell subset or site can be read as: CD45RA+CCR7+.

For the CDR3, the sequence is CASSWAGALRYEQFF. The nucleotide sequence is TGTGCCAGCAGCTGGGCGGGAGCGCTTCGGTATGAGCAGTTCTTC. This receptor chain uses TRBV5-6 and TRBJ2-1, and 7 bases in between align with TRBD2. The CDR3 numbers 15 residues from cysteine through phenylalanine. The read is trimmed to its CDR3 DNA, 45 bases read in frame from base 1. V is cut back by 3 bases and J by 8 bases, with 11 bases in the junction unmatched. Via the germline V gene, CDR1 is SGHDT and CDR2 YYEEEE.